The 31 T cell receptor beta chains below were found in one sample sequenced in a study of cytomegalovirus exposure and HLA in healthy donors. The PCR employed 60 Vbeta primers together with 13 Jbeta primers. TCRdb's copy holds only in-frame clones and misses some; the assay was immunoSEQ multiplex PCR. This sample has around 150,000 clones, with around 65% found just once. The sequenced sample consisted of PBMCs. The receptors come from a woman in her forties in good health and CMV-seropositive.

In its sample, this clone was seen a few times. The chain recombines TRBV18 with TRBJ2-7, with a weak D call TRBD2 (6 bases). V was pared by 6 bases and J by 0 bases, with 12 bases between. Germline V gene lookup returns CDR1 KGHSH and CDR2 LQKENI. The CDR3 loop spans 14 amino acids. CDR3 sequence: CASSLGGSSYEQYF. The CDR3 DNA reads TGTGCCAGCTCCCTTGGGGGGTCCTCCTACGAGCAGTACTTC. Full variable domain (outside the CDR3, taken from reference TRBV18 and TRBJ2-7): NAGVMQNPRHLVRRRGQEARLRCSPMKGHSHVYWYRQLPEEGLKFMVYLQKENIIDESGMPKERFSAEFPKEGPSILRIQQVVRGDSAAYFCASSLGGSSYEQYFGPGTRLTVT.

This chain links TRBV7-9 with TRBJ2-3; a weak D match, TRBD2 (5 bases). The germline V gene has CDR1 SEHNR and CDR2 FQNEAQ (reference sequence). Trimming cost V 3 bases and J 1 base, with 11 bases left between them. This CDR3 is built from 15 residues. The CDR3 region is CASSFLALGTDTQYF. The CDR3 coding sequence is TGTGCCAGCAGCTTTCTAGCCCTTGGCACAGATACGCAGTATTTT.

The V call is TRBV7-9, the J call TRBJ1-6; TRBD1 aligns across 7 bases. V shed 2 bases and J 8 bases; nucleotides not matched to a gene: 3. Germline CDR1 and CDR2: SEHNR and FQNEAQ (reference sequence). The CDR3 extends over 14 amino acids. This CDR3 reads CASSLKGADSPLHF. The CDR3, as DNA: TGTGCCAGCAGCTTAAAGGGGGCTGATTCACCCCTCCACTTT.

The chain uses TRBV28 and TRBJ2-5; D perhaps matches TRBD2 (6 bases). Looked up from germline, CDR1 is MDHEN and CDR2 is SYDVKM. This CDR3 is built from 15 residues. V lost 7 bases, J lost 1 base, and 16 bases lay in between. This chain's CDR3 is CASTNAAGLQETQYF. The CDR3 DNA follows: TGTGCCAGCACGAACGCGGCGGGGCTCCAAGAGACCCAGTACTTC.

This chain joins TRBV4-1 and TRBJ2-2; TRBD1 is a possible D gene (6 bases). V dropped 7 bases and J dropped 1 base, with 13 bases sitting between them. CDR1 is MGHRA and CDR2 is YSYEKL in the germline V gene. The CDR3 extends over 15 amino acids. CDR3: CASTLQGQNTGELFF. In DNA, the CDR3 is TGCGCCAGCACCCTACAGGGACAGAACACCGGGGAGCTGTTTTTT.

J is TRBJ2-3 and V is TRBV7-2; the D gene is possibly TRBD2 (5 bases). The V and J ends lost 1 base and 4 bases respectively, with 15 bases between them. The CDR3 has 16 amino acids. Germline CDR1 and CDR2: SGHTA and FQGNSA. This chain's CDR3 is CASSLGRGGTADTQYF. CDR3 nucleotides: TGTGCCAGCAGCTTAGGGAGAGGAGGAACCGCAGATACGCAGTATTTT.

The V call is TRBV10-1, the J call TRBJ1-2; D gene ambiguous. The CDR3 is 14 residues long. Germline loops: CDR1 WNHNN, CDR2 SYGVQD (reference sequence). Trimming took off 5 bases at V and 1 base at J, with 11 bases between the two ends. The CDR3 sequence is CASSRRLCNYGYTF. In DNA form, the CDR3 reads TGCGCCAGCAGTCGGAGACTCTGTAACTATGGCTACACCTTC.

This sequence joins TRBV7-8 and TRBJ1-5; 7 bases agree with TRBD1. This CDR3 is built from 15 residues. CDR1 and CDR2 from the germline V gene are SGHVS and FQNEAQ. V shed 6 bases, J shed 4 bases, and the junction held 9 bases outside the gene matches. For the CDR3, the DNA is TGTGCCAGCAGACCTGACAGGGTGGGGAATCAGCCCCAGCATTTT. This gives the protein CASRPDRVGNQPQHF.

The chain links TRBV5-6 to TRBJ1-1, with 10 bases fitting TRBD1. Germline V gene sequence: CDR1 SGHDT, CDR2 YYEEEE. The CDR3 length is 15 residues. Trimming removed 1 base from V and 4 bases from J; junction bases left unmatched: 4. The CDR3 DNA follows: TGTGCCAGCAGCTTGCTCCGGACAGGGGGCACTGAAGCTTTCTTT. Its protein product is CASSLLRTGGTEAFF.

This chain joins TRBV6-5 and TRBJ2-7, with D perhaps TRBD1 (6 bases). There are 16 residues in the CDR3. Germline CDR1 is MNHEY and CDR2 is SVGAGI. V shed 0 bases and J shed 2 bases, with 14 bases lying between them. The DNA for the CDR3 is TGTGCCAGCAGTTACTCGGCACAGGGAGCCCCCTACGAGCAGTACTTC. This sequence encodes CASSYSAQGAPYEQYF.

The rearrangement joins TRBV4-3 to TRBJ2-1; 7 bases match TRBD1. The germline V gene encodes CDR1 LGHNA and CDR2 YSLEER. This CDR3 has 14 residues. The ends lost 8 bases at V and 8 bases at J; junction bases unmatched: 12. CDR3: CASSQGQRMDEQFF. The DNA of the CDR3 is TGCGCCAGCTCCCAGGGACAGCGGATGGATGAGCAGTTCTTC.

The V gene is TRBV5-4, the J gene TRBJ2-1; 12 bases fit TRBD2. Germline loops: CDR1 SGHNT, CDR2 YYREEE (reference sequence). With V trimmed by 4 bases and J by 0 bases, 5 bases remained unmatched. The length of the CDR3 is 17 residues. The CDR3 sequence is CASSPGLAGSSYNEQFF. DNA of the CDR3: TGTGCCAGCAGCCCCGGACTAGCGGGGAGCTCCTACAATGAGCAGTTCTTC.

The chain links TRBV7-2 to TRBJ1-5; D gene unclear. CDR3 length: 14 amino acids. Trimming pared 4 bases from V and 5 bases from J, leaving 12 bases between. Germline values: CDR1 SGHTA, CDR2 FQGNSA. CDR3 nucleotides: TGTGCCAGCAGCTCACCCGACAAGGATCAGCCCCAGCATTTT. Protein: CASSSPDKDQPQHF. Based on the CDR3 plus reference TRBV7-2 and TRBJ1-5, the full variable domain is GAGVSQSPSNKVTEKGKDVELRCDPISGHTALYWYRQSLGQGLEFLIYFQGNSAPDKSGLPSDRFSAERTGGSVSTLTIQRTQQEDSAVYLCASSSPDKDQPQHFGDGTRLSIL.

There are a few counts of this clone. The chain uses TRBV28 and TRBJ2-3; 7 nucleotides line up with TRBD1. J gave up 5 bases and V 6 bases, and 17 bases lay outside the gene matches. This CDR3 region has 17 residues. CDR1 is MDHEN, CDR2 SYDVKM, per germline. Here the CDR3 reads CASSPSSQGDSRDTQYF. In nucleotides, the CDR3 is TGTGCCAGCAGCCCTTCCTCCCAGGGGGACAGTAGAGATACGCAGTATTTT.

The rearrangement uses TRBV6-5 and TRBJ1-2; 7 nucleotides match TRBD1. Germline loops: CDR1 MNHEY, CDR2 SVGAGI. The CDR3 loop spans 12 amino acids. V lost 2 bases and J lost 6; bases outside the gene matches: 0. The CDR3 bases are TGTGCCAGCAGTTACCAGGGGGATGGCTACACCTTC. This translates into CASSYQGDGYTF.

The chain combines TRBV27 with TRBJ2-3, with D unresolved. The ends were cut back, 10 bases at V and 0 bases at J, with 11 bases in the middle. The CDR3 totals 13 residues. The germline V gene has CDR1 MNHEY and CDR2 SMNVEV (reference sequence). The CDR3 loop is CATRLSSTDTQYF. The CDR3 coding sequence is TGTGCCACCCGACTTTCTAGCACAGATACGCAGTATTTT.

The chain recombines TRBV6-5 with TRBJ1-6; D call uncertain. Trimming stripped 2 bases from V and 8 bases from J, with 10 bases between. CDR1 MNHEY and CDR2 SVGAGI come from the germline V gene. There are 14 residues in the CDR3. Here the CDR3 reads CASSYGLRHSPLHF. In nucleotides, the CDR3 is TGTGCCAGCAGTTACGGGTTGAGGCATTCACCCCTCCACTTT.

The chain is built from TRBV4-2 and TRBJ2-3; D perhaps matches TRBD1 (5 bases). V was trimmed by 1 base and J by 3 bases, leaving 8 bases between them. Germline CDR1 is LGHNA and CDR2 is YNFKEQ. The CDR3 has 14 amino acids. The CDR3 DNA follows: TGTGCCAGCAGCCAAGGGGGCGAAACAGATACGCAGTATTTT. The encoded protein is CASSQGGETDTQYF.

CDR3 nucleotides: TGTGCCAGCAGTTCTGACAGATACTCTGGAAACACCATATATTTT. Translation: CASSSDRYSGNTIYF. This chain connects TRBV5-4 to TRBJ1-3; D perhaps matches TRBD1 (5 bases). The CDR3 runs to 15 residues. Trimming took 5 bases from V and 0 from J, leaving 12 bases between them. Per germline, CDR1 SGHNT and CDR2 YYREEE (reference sequence).

The genes are TRBV5-1 and TRBJ2-5; 9 positions match TRBD1. The J segment lost 2 bases and the V segment lost 0 bases, leaving 8 bases of the junction unmatched. In germline, CDR1 is SGHRS, CDR2 YFSETQ. The CDR3 loop spans 17 amino acids. As DNA, the CDR3 is TGCGCCAGCAGCTTGGGCCTCGGGACAGGGAGACAAGAGACCCAGTACTTC. Protein product: CASSLGLGTGRQETQYF.

This clone has a single count. The V gene is TRBV4-1, the J gene TRBJ1-4, with TRBD1 matching 9 bases. The length of the CDR3 is 16 residues. Germline assignment: CDR1 MGHRA and CDR2 YSYEKL. J was trimmed by 3 bases and V by 2 bases; bases with no gene match: 4. CDR3: CASSQTQGAANEKLFF. CDR3 bases: TGCGCCAGCAGCCAAACACAGGGGGCGGCTAATGAAAAACTGTTTTTT.

The gene calls are TRBV6-5 and TRBJ1-1, with a tentative D call TRBD1 (5 bases). V was pared by 6 bases and J by 0 bases, with 8 bases between. The CDR3 runs 13 residues. Germline V gives CDR1 MNHEY, CDR2 SVGAGI. CDR3 sequence: CASRRQMNTEAFF. CDR3 nucleotides: TGTGCCAGCAGGAGACAGATGAACACTGAAGCTTTCTTT.

The CDR3 nucleotides are TGCAGCGTAGCCTTCTACTTCGGAGACACCATATATTTT. Translation gives CSVAFYFGDTIYF. The chain links TRBV29-1 to TRBJ1-3, with unresolved D. V lost 6 bases, J lost 8 bases, and 17 bases lay in between. The germline V gene has CDR1 SQVTM and CDR2 ANQGSEA. The CDR3 consists of 13 residues.

This clone was counted a few times. This chain connects TRBV5-4 to TRBJ1-1; 8 nucleotides line up with TRBD1. This CDR3 contains 14 residues. V lost 4 bases, J lost 4 bases, and 6 bases stayed unmatched. CDR1 SGHNT and CDR2 YYREEE come from the germline V gene (reference sequence). In DNA, the CDR3 is TGTGCCAGCAGCCCACCGGACAGGGTCACTGAAGCTTTCTTT. Protein product: CASSPPDRVTEAFF.

This chain joins TRBV5-8 and TRBJ2-7; the match to TRBD2 covers 11 bases. The germline CDR1 and CDR2 sequences are SGHTS and YDEGEE. The CDR3 spans 17 residues. Trimming cost V 0 bases and J 4 bases; bases outside gene matches: 9. The CDR3: CASSLVLLAGGSYEQYF. DNA for the CDR3: TGTGCCAGCAGCTTGGTTCTCCTAGCGGGAGGATCGTACGAGCAGTACTTC.

The chain employs TRBV7-2 and TRBJ2-7; no clear D gene. V lost 1 base and J lost 1, with 5 bases in between. From germline, CDR1 is SGHTA and CDR2 FQGNSA. This CDR3 has 13 residues. As DNA, the CDR3 is TGTGCCAGCAGCTTAGGCAGGTCCTACGAGCAGTACTTC. It codes for CASSLGRSYEQYF.

The chain uses TRBV9 and TRBJ2-2, with 8 bases lining up with TRBD2. This CDR3 is built from 18 residues. Unmatched junction bases numbered 11, after V lost 0 bases and J lost 4 bases. Germline V gene lookup returns CDR1 SGDLS and CDR2 YYNGEE. The CDR3 DNA follows: TGTGCCAGCAGCGTAGAAGTCGGCCGGGAGGGTAGCACCGGGGAGCTGTTTTTT. This sequence encodes CASSVEVGREGSTGELFF. Combining the CDR3 with reference TRBV9 and TRBJ2-2 gives the whole variable domain DSGVTQTPKHLITATGQRVTLRCSPRSGDLSVYWYQQSLDQGLQFLIQYYNGEERAKGNILERFSAQQFPDLHSELNLSSLELGDSALYFCASSVEVGREGSTGELFFGEGSRLTVL.

This chain uses TRBV2 with TRBJ2-1; TRBD2 aligns across 11 bases. With 6 bases clipped from V and 4 bases from J, the junction kept 5 bases outside the gene matches. This CDR3 has 15 residues. Per germline, CDR1 SNHLY and CDR2 FYNNEI. The CDR3 DNA follows: TGTGCCAGCAGGGGTATAGCGGGGGGGTACAATGAGCAGTTCTTC. Protein: CASRGIAGGYNEQFF.

This clone was recorded once. The rearrangement links TRBV7-2 to TRBJ1-3; TRBD1 matches 8 bases. Germline V CDR1 and CDR2: SGHTA, FQGNSA. Trimming removed 5 bases from V and 8 bases from J; junction bases left unmatched: 5. This CDR3 contains 13 residues. CDR3 in DNA: TGTGCCAGCAGCGTTGACAGGGGAGACACCATATATTTT. Translating gives CASSVDRGDTIYF.

The J gene is TRBJ2-1, the V gene TRBV7-9; 9 nucleotides match TRBD2. The CDR3 consists of 16 residues. V gave up 5 bases and J gave up 8 bases; unmatched junction bases: 13. The germline CDR1 and CDR2 sequences are SEHNR and FQNEAQ (reference sequence). The CDR3 DNA reads as TGTGCCAGCAGCGCCACCAGAGGGACTAGCCTGGATGAGCAGTTCTTC. This encodes CASSATRGTSLDEQFF.

The rearrangement joins TRBV2 to TRBJ2-3; TRBD2 matches 7 bases. Per the germline V gene, CDR1 is SNHLY and CDR2 is FYNNEI. Trimming removed 6 bases from V and 2 bases from J; junction bases left unmatched: 11. The CDR3 totals 16 residues. CDR3 region: CASRAREPPPTDTQYF. CDR3 coding DNA: TGTGCCAGCAGAGCGCGGGAGCCCCCTCCCACAGATACGCAGTATTTT.